The rows below give T cell receptor beta chains drawn from one sample of a study of T cell changes during pregnancy in multiple sclerosis. Assay: immunoSEQ multiplex PCR; the TCRdb copy retains only in-frame clones and omits some. The repertoire has about 43,000 clones, roughly 93% of them found once; the top ten carry less than 1.5%. Sequences were obtained from PBMCs (not recorded whether the cells were cultured). These receptor sequences come from a female donor with multiple sclerosis, enrolled in a pregnancy study. Both conserved end residues are part of each CDR3. The D gene is left open where the match is weak. Size tells how often a clone was seen (once, few, many) or the class of an expanded clone, and some rows leave it out.

abundance	d_gene	v_gene	j_gene	CDR3nt	CDR3aa
.	TRBD2	TRBV6-4	TRBJ2-3	TGTGCCAGCAGTGACAGTAGCGGGGATACAGATACGCAGTATTTT	CASSDSSGDTDTQYF
.	.	TRBV28	TRBJ2-1	TGTGCCAGCAGCATCCCCCACAGTAGGACCTACAATGAGCAGTTCTTC	CASSIPHSRTYNEQFF
.	.	TRBV18	TRBJ1-1	TGTGCCAGCTCTCCGGTCCAGGGCACTGAAGCTTTCTTT	CASSPVQGTEAFF
once	.	TRBV19	TRBJ1-2	TGTGCCAGTATGGGGTTTGACAGCTACCATGGCTACACCTTC	CASMGFDSYHGYTF
.	TRBD2	TRBV6-1	TRBJ2-1	TGTGCCAGCTCTACTAGCGCTAGTGAGCAGTTCTTC	CASSTSASEQFF
.	.	TRBV7-7	TRBJ2-5	TGTGCTAGCAGCACTGGAAGGGGGACACAAGAGACCCAGTACTTC	CASSTGRGTQETQYF
.	.	TRBV2	TRBJ1-3	TGTGCCAGCAGCCTGACAGGAAGAGCGCCTAACTCTGGAAACACCATATATTTT	CASSLTGRAPNSGNTIYF
once	.	TRBV6-5	TRBJ1-5	TGTGCCAGCAGTGAAGCGTCCCCCCAGCATTTT	CASSEASPQHF
.	.	TRBV6-5	TRBJ2-3	TGTGCCACCCGGGTTAACCCAGATACGCAGTATTTT	CATRVNPDTQYF
.	.	TRBV7-9	TRBJ2-3	TGTGCCAGTAATGTTCTAGGCACAGATACGCAGTATTTT	CASNVLGTDTQYF
.	.	TRBV11-2	TRBJ1-1	TGTGCCAGTCAACATCGGGGGGCAGGTGCTGAAGCTTTCTTT	CASQHRGAGAEAFF
.	.	TRBV5-1	TRBJ1-5	TGCGCCAGCGCCGCGACGGTTGGCAATCAGCCCCAGCATTTT	CASAATVGNQPQHF
.	.	TRBV6-5	TRBJ2-7	TGTGCCAGCAGCTTGGACTTATCCTACGAGCAGTACTTC	CASSLDLSYEQYF
once	TRBD2	TRBV9	TRBJ2-3	TGTGCCAGCAGCGTAGCGGGAGGGAACACAGATACGCAGTATTTT	CASSVAGGNTDTQYF
.	.	TRBV7-9	TRBJ2-1	TGTGCCAGCAGCTTCACGGGAACGTCCTACAATGAGCAGTTCTTC	CASSFTGTSYNEQFF
.	.	TRBV5-4	TRBJ2-5	TGTGCCAGCAGCTTGACAGGGAGAGAGACCCAGTACTTC	CASSLTGRETQYF
.	.	TRBV21-1	TRBJ2-7	TGTGCCAGAAGAAAAATCTCGCGGCATCTCTACGAGCAGTACTTC	CARRKISRHLYEQYF
.	.	TRBV19	TRBJ1-5	TGTGCCACCGACCATGGGAGCAATCAGCCCCAGCATTTT	CATDHGSNQPQHF
.	.	TRBV30	TRBJ2-7	TGTGCCCTTGACGGGTACGAGCAGTACTTC	CALDGYEQYF
.	TRBD1	TRBV4-2	TRBJ1-1	TGTGCCAGCAGCCAAGGGACAGGGGGAAACACTGAAGCTTTCTTT	CASSQGTGGNTEAFF
.	TRBD1	TRBV5-1	TRBJ2-1	TGCGCCAGCTCACCGGGACAGATAGTGAATGAGCAGTTCTTC	CASSPGQIVNEQFF
.	TRBD1	TRBV5-1	TRBJ2-7	TGCGCCAGCAGCTTCGGGACAGGGAGTTCCTACGAGCAGTACTTC	CASSFGTGSSYEQYF
.	.	TRBV4-1	TRBJ2-1	TGCGCCAGCAGCCAAGCAACGAAGAATGAGCAGTTCTTC	CASSQATKNEQFF
.	.	TRBV19	TRBJ2-7	TGTGCCAGTAGTGCAGGGAAAGAGAACGAGCAGTACTTC	CASSAGKENEQYF
.	TRBD1	TRBV29-1	TRBJ2-5	TGCAGCGTAGGTGGGACAGTTGGGTCTGAAGAGACCCAGTACTTC	CSVGGTVGSEETQYF
.	.	TRBV10-2	TRBJ2-7	TGCGCCAGCACCGGCCAAGGGGGGTACGAGCAGTACTTC	CASTGQGGYEQYF
.	TRBD2	TRBV6-4	TRBJ2-2	TGTGCCAGCAGTGACTCCCGGGAGGGGGCGAACACCGGGGAGCTGTTTTTT	CASSDSREGANTGELFF
few	TRBD1	TRBV4-1	TRBJ1-5	TGCGCCAGCAGCCAATACAGGGGGCCTGAGCCCCAGCATTTT	CASSQYRGPEPQHF
few	TRBD2	TRBV7-6	TRBJ2-2	TGTGCCAGCAGCAATAGCGGGAGGGTGGGCACCGGGGAGCTGTTTTTT	CASSNSGRVGTGELFF
.	.	TRBV6-6	TRBJ2-7	TGTGCCAGCAGTGCCCTCACAGGACAGAACTACGAGCAGTACTTC	CASSALTGQNYEQYF
.	.	TRBV11-2	TRBJ2-2	TGTGCCAGCAGCTTAAATTACGGCGCGAACACCGGGGAGCTGTTTTTT	CASSLNYGANTGELFF
.	.	TRBV7-2	TRBJ2-7	TGTGCCAGCAGATCATGGGGGGACCACTCCTACGAGCAGTACTTC	CASRSWGDHSYEQYF
.	TRBD1	TRBV7-9	TRBJ2-1	TGTGCCAGCAGCCTGGGACAGATTGTGGACAATGAGCAGTTCTTC	CASSLGQIVDNEQFF
.	TRBD1	TRBV5-6	TRBJ1-1	TGTGCCAGCAGCCGACAGGGGGCGAGGAGCACTGAAGCTTTCTTT	CASSRQGARSTEAFF
.	.	TRBV7-2	TRBJ1-5	TGTGCCAGCAGCTTAGGCCCGAATCAGCCCCAGCATTTT	CASSLGPNQPQHF
.	.	TRBV30	TRBJ1-6	TGTGCCTGGAGTGTAGGTTCCCGAAGCAATTCACCCCTCCACTTT	CAWSVGSRSNSPLHF
.	TRBD2	TRBV6-1	TRBJ2-2	TGTGCCAGCAGTGGGCTAGCGGGAGAGGCCGGGGAGCTGTTTTTT	CASSGLAGEAGELFF
once	.	TRBV19	TRBJ2-7	TGTGCCAGTAGTATGGTCGGGACACGTTACTACGAGCAGTACTTC	CASSMVGTRYYEQYF
once	TRBD1	TRBV19	TRBJ1-5	TGTGCCAGTAGTATAGGACAGGGGGCGAGTCAGCCCCAGCATTTT	CASSIGQGASQPQHF
.	.	TRBV30	TRBJ1-1	TGTGCCTGGAGCGAAGGCAGGGAATCTGAAGCTTTCTTT	CAWSEGRESEAFF
.	.	TRBV7-9	TRBJ2-1	TGTGCCAGCAGCTCCAAGAACAGGGTCGGCAATGAGCAGTTCTTC	CASSSKNRVGNEQFF
.	.	TRBV29-1	TRBJ1-4	TGCAGCGTTGAAGGAGCTAAGAATGAAAAACTGTTTTTT	CSVEGAKNEKLFF
.	.	TRBV11-2	TRBJ2-5	TGTGCCAGCAGCTTATTAGGTCTTCGGGAGACCCAGTACTTC	CASSLLGLRETQYF
.	.	TRBV2	TRBJ2-7	TGTGCCAGCAGTGAAGCGCTGGTAGCGCCCAGGTACGAGCAGTACTTC	CASSEALVAPRYEQYF
few	.	TRBV18	TRBJ2-7	TGTGCCAGCTCACCACCGAGGCCAGGAGATGGGTACGAGCAGTACTTC	CASSPPRPGDGYEQYF
.	.	TRBV19	TRBJ1-1	TGTGCCAGTATGATAGGGATCCGGGACACTGAAGCTTTCTTT	CASMIGIRDTEAFF
.	.	TRBV5-6	TRBJ1-1	TGTGCCAGCAGCCAAAGACAGGCCATTGGGGAAGCTTTCTTT	CASSQRQAIGEAFF
.	.	TRBV18	TRBJ2-7	TGTGCCAGCTCACCCCAGGATAGTTCCTACGAGCAGTACTTC	CASSPQDSSYEQYF
.	.	TRBV28	TRBJ2-3	TGTGCCAGCAGAGAAACTAGACCTCATGCAGATACGCAGTATTTT	CASRETRPHADTQYF
.	TRBD2	TRBV7-7	TRBJ2-1	TGTGCCAGCAGCTGGGGACTAGCGGGAGATGAGCAGTTCTTC	CASSWGLAGDEQFF
.	TRBD2	TRBV4-1	TRBJ2-7	TGCGCCAGCAGCCAATCCAGGGACTACTATTTCCACGAGCAGTACTTC	CASSQSRDYYFHEQYF
.	.	TRBV29-1	TRBJ2-5	TGCAGCTTCCGGACAGACCAAGAGACCCAGTACTTC	CSFRTDQETQYF
.	.	TRBV19	TRBJ2-1	TGTGCCAGTAGTAAATCTAGCGCGAGGGATGAGCAGTTCTTC	CASSKSSARDEQFF
.	.	TRBV9	TRBJ2-7	TGTGCCAGCAGCGTAGGGCGGGGTGACGAGCAGTACTTC	CASSVGRGDEQYF
.	.	TRBV7-6	TRBJ2-7	TGTGCCAGCAGCTTAGGTTCCGTCTACGAGCAGTACTTC	CASSLGSVYEQYF
.	TRBD1	TRBV13	TRBJ2-3	TGTGCCAGCAGCTTAGTGGGACAGGGGCCGAGGGGCACAGATACGCAGTATTTT	CASSLVGQGPRGTDTQYF
.	.	TRBV5-1	TRBJ2-1	TGCGCCAGCAGCTTGGACCAGCGGACAACCTACAATGAGCAGTTCTTC	CASSLDQRTTYNEQFF